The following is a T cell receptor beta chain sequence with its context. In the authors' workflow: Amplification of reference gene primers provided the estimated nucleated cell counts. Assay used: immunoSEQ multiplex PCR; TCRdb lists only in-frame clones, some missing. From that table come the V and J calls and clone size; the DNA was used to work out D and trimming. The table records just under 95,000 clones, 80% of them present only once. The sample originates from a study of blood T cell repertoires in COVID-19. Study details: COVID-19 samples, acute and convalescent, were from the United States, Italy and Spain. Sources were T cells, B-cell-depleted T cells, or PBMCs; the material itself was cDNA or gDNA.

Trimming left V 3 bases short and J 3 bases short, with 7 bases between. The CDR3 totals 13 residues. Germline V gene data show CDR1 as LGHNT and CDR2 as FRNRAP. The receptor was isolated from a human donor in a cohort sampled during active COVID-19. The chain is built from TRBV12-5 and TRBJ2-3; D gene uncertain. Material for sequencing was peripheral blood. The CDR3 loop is CASGFVGTDTQYF. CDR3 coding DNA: TGTGCTAGTGGTTTTGTCGGGACAGATACGCAGTATTTT.